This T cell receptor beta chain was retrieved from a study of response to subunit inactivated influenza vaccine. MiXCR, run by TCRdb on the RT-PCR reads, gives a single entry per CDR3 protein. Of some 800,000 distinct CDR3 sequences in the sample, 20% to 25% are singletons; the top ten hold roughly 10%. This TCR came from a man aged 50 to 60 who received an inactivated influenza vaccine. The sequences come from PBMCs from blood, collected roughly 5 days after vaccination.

DNA for the CDR3: TGTGCCAGCAGTCCCCTAGCGGGAAGTTTTGGGGAGCTGTTTTTT. It codes for CASSPLAGSFGELFF. This rearrangement joins TRBV6-1 to TRBJ2-2, with TRBD2 matching over 9 bases. Germline CDR1 is MNHNS and CDR2 is SASEGT. V shed 5 bases, J shed 8 bases, and the junction held 9 bases outside the gene matches. This CDR3 is built from 15 residues.